This T cell receptor (beta chain) was captured in a study of T cells in Graves' hyperthyroidism and ophthalmopathy. RNA transcripts provided the source from which TCR beta CDR3 regions were amplified. HTBI primers were used for first-round RT-PCR of the TCR CDR3. One entry per CDR3 protein results from TCRdb running MiXCR on the multiplex PCR reads. This sample carries 730,000 or so distinct CDR3 sequences, roughly a sixth of them seen once, and the ten largest clones take around 15%. In germline, CDR1 is SGHRS, CDR2 YFSETQ. The length of the CDR3 is 17 residues. Trimming stripped 4 bases from V and 6 bases from J, with 24 bases between.

The chain links TRBV5-1 to TRBJ2-3; D possibly uses TRBD1 or TRBD2 (5 bases each). This TCR derives from a woman between 45 and 60 years old with Graves' hyperthyroidism that later progressed to Graves' ophthalmopathy. The sample was blood. CDR3 amino acids: CASSLGRGGSQSDTQYF. CDR3 DNA: TGCGCCAGCAGCCTGGGGCGTGGGGGATCACAGTCGGATACGCAGTATTTT.